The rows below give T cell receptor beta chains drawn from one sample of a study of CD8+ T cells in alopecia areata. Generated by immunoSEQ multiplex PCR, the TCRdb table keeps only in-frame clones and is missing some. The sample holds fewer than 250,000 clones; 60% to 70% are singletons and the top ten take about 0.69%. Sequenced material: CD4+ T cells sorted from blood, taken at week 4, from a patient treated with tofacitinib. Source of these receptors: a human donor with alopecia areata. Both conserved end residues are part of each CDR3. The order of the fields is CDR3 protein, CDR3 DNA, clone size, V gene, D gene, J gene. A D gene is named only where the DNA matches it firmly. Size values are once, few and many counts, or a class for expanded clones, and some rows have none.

CDR3: CASSDMRGLETQYF
DNA: TGTGCCAGCAGTGACATGAGAGGGTTAGAGACCCAGTACTTC
size: NA
V: TRBV6-1
D: NA
J: TRBJ2-5

CDR3: CASSSPSNEQFF
DNA: TGTGCCAGCAGTTCACCTTCCAATGAGCAGTTCTTC
size: NA
V: TRBV6-5
D: NA
J: TRBJ2-1

CDR3: CAWSEAVGQVYGYTF
DNA: TGTGCCTGGAGTGAGGCGGTGGGACAGGTCTATGGCTACACCTTC
size: NA
V: TRBV30
D: TRBD1
J: TRBJ1-2

CDR3: CASAGQDYGYTF
DNA: TGTGCCAGCGCGGGACAGGACTATGGCTACACCTTC
size: NA
V: TRBV18
D: TRBD1
J: TRBJ1-2

CDR3: CASSRTRTGFPGELFF
DNA: TGTGCCAGCAGCCGAACCAGGACAGGGTTTCCCGGGGAGCTGTTTTTT
size: NA
V: TRBV7-9
D: TRBD1
J: TRBJ2-2

CDR3: CASSRTRLTGPGYTF
DNA: TGTGCCAGCAGCCGCACCCGCCTAACAGGGCCGGGGTACACCTTC
size: few
V: TRBV5-6
D: NA
J: TRBJ1-2

CDR3: CAWLRAGGRGEQFF
DNA: TGTGCCTGGTTACGAGCGGGAGGGCGAGGCGAGCAGTTCTTC
size: NA
V: TRBV30
D: TRBD2
J: TRBJ2-1

CDR3: CSAIGLAGEGETQYF
DNA: TGCAGCGCCATAGGACTAGCGGGAGAAGGAGAGACCCAGTACTTC
size: NA
V: TRBV29-1
D: TRBD2
J: TRBJ2-5

CDR3: CASSSLAGGYEQYF
DNA: TGTGCCAGCAGTTCTCTAGCGGGAGGCTACGAGCAGTACTTC
size: NA
V: TRBV6-6
D: TRBD2
J: TRBJ2-7

CDR3: CASSLGLSNTGELFF
DNA: TGTGCCAGCAGCTTAGGCCTCTCCAACACCGGGGAGCTGTTTTTT
size: NA
V: TRBV7-2
D: NA
J: TRBJ2-2

CDR3: CASSQDLSTIQYF
DNA: TGTGCCAGCAGCCAAGATCTGTCGACCATTCAGTACTTC
size: NA
V: TRBV14
D: NA
J: TRBJ2-4

CDR3: CASSILRETQYF
DNA: TGTGCCAGCAGCATCCTCCGGGAGACCCAGTACTTC
size: NA
V: TRBV7-9
D: NA
J: TRBJ2-5

CDR3: CASSLAGVQETQYF
DNA: TGTGCCAGCAGCTTGGCGGGGGTCCAAGAGACCCAGTACTTC
size: NA
V: TRBV5-4
D: NA
J: TRBJ2-5

CDR3: CASSFANSDNEQFF
DNA: TGCGCCAGCAGCTTTGCGAACTCGGACAATGAGCAGTTCTTC
size: NA
V: TRBV5-1
D: NA
J: TRBJ2-1

CDR3: CSVASRMVDYGYTF
DNA: TGCAGCGTTGCTTCCCGGATGGTAGACTATGGCTACACCTTC
size: NA
V: TRBV29-1
D: NA
J: TRBJ1-2

CDR3: CASSLTGDVGELFF
DNA: TGCGCCAGCAGCTTGACAGGGGATGTCGGGGAGCTGTTTTTT
size: NA
V: TRBV5-1
D: TRBD1
J: TRBJ2-2

CDR3: CASSQGSGNYGYTF
DNA: TGTGCCAGCAGCCAAGGCTCGGGAAACTATGGCTACACCTTC
size: NA
V: TRBV14
D: NA
J: TRBJ1-2

CDR3: CASSLEKGADTQYF
DNA: TGCGCCAGCAGCTTGGAGAAGGGGGCAGATACGCAGTATTTT
size: NA
V: TRBV5-1
D: NA
J: TRBJ2-3

CDR3: CSVGNRGQVPGLFF
DNA: TGCAGCGTTGGAAACAGGGGACAAGTCCCCGGGCTGTTCTTC
size: NA
V: TRBV29-1
D: TRBD1
J: TRBJ2-1

CDR3: CASSETGRGNQPQHF
DNA: TGTGCCAGCAGTGAGACAGGTCGGGGCAATCAGCCCCAGCATTTT
size: NA
V: TRBV25-1
D: NA
J: TRBJ1-5

CDR3: CASSQAVAYNEQFF
DNA: TGCGCCAGCAGCCAAGCGGTGGCCTACAATGAGCAGTTCTTC
size: NA
V: TRBV5-1
D: NA
J: TRBJ2-1